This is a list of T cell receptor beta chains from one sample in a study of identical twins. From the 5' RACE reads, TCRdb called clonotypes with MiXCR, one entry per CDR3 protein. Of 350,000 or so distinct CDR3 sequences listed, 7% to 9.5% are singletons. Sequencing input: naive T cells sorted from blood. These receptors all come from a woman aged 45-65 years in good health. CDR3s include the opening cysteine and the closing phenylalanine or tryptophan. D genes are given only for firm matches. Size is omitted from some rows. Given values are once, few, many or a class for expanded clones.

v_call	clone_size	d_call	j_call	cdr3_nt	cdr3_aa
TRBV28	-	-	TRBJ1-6	TGTGCCAGCAGTTTGGGGGCCTACGGTTCACCCCTCCACTTT	CASSLGAYGSPLHF
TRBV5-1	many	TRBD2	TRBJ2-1	TGCGCCAGCAGACCGGGGGGGGATCACTACAATGAGCAGTTCTTC	CASRPGGDHYNEQFF
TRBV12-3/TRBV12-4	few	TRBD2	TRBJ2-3	TGTGCCAGCAGGCTTGCCGGGGGAGGGACAGATACGCAGTATTTT	CASRLAGGGTDTQYF
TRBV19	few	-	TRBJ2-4	TGTGCCAGTAGTATGGGGGCTCTAGCCAAAAACATTCAGTACTTC	CASSMGALAKNIQYF
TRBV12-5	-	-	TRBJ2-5	TGTGCTAGTGGCTCGCTGGGAGGCCAAGAGACCCAGTACTTC	CASGSLGGQETQYF
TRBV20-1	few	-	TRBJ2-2	TGCAGTGCTAGCCCCTCAGGACGACCGAACACCGGGGAGCTGTTTTTT	CSASPSGRPNTGELFF
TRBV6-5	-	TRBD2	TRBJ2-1	TGTGCCAGCCAGGCGGGAGTGTTCGTCAATGAGCAGTTCTTC	CASQAGVFVNEQFF
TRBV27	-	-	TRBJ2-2	TGTGCCAGCAGACGGGGCGGGAACACCGGGGAGCTGTTTTTT	CASRRGGNTGELFF
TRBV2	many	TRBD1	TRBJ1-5	TGTGCCAGCAGGGGAGGACAGGCCAATCAGCCCCAGCATTTT	CASRGGQANQPQHF
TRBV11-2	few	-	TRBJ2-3	TGTGCCAGCAGCCGCTCTCGGGGGTCCCGCACAGATACGCAGTATTTT	CASSRSRGSRTDTQYF
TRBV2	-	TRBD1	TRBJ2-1	TGTGCCAGCAGTAGGGACAGTCCCTCCAACAATGAGCAGTTCTTC	CASSRDSPSNNEQFF
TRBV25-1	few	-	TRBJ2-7	TGTGCCAGCAGTGGGGGGAGCGGACCTCCAGGGTACGAGCAGTACTTC	CASSGGSGPPGYEQYF
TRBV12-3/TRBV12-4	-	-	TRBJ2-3	TGTGCCAGCAGCTCCGACACCTGGGGGACAGATACGCAGTATTTT	CASSSDTWGTDTQYF
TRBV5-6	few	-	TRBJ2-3	TGTGCCAGCAGTCGAAACCGCGGGGCCGCAGATACGCAGTATTTT	CASSRNRGAADTQYF
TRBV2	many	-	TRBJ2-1	TGTGCCAGCAGTAGTGGACGGATCTCCTACAATGAGCAGTTCTTC	CASSSGRISYNEQFF
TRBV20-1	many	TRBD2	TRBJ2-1	TGCAGTGCCGAGCGGGAGTCTCTCAATGAGCAGTTCTTC	CSAERESLNEQFF
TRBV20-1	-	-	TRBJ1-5	TGCAGTGCTCTACCCGTGGGCAGGAATGATCAGCCCCAGCATTTT	CSALPVGRNDQPQHF
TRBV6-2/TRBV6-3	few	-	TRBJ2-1	TGTGCCAGCAGTTACTTAAAGTCCCAGGGGACTGTGAGGGACAAGAATGAGCAGTTCTTC	CASSYLKSQGTVRDKNEQFF
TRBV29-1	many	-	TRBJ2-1	TGCAGCGTTGCCCCCAGCATTGGTGAGCAGTTCTTC	CSVAPSIGEQFF
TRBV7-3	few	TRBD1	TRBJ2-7	TGTGCCAGCAGTTACCGACAGGGCTACCCCTACGAGCAGTACTTC	CASSYRQGYPYEQYF
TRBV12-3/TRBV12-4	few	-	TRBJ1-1	TGTGCCAGCCGGGGGAGCGTAACTGAAGCTTTCTTT	CASRGSVTEAFF
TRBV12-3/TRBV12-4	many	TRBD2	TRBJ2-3	TGTGCCAGCACATATCAAGCGGGAGTGGGCACAGATACGCAGTATTTT	CASTYQAGVGTDTQYF
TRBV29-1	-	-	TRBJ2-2	TGCAGCGTTGAACTCGGGAGAGGGAACACCGGGGAGCTGTTTTTT	CSVELGRGNTGELFF
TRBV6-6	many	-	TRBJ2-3	TGTGCCAGCACGAGAGGGGGAGATACGCAGTATTTT	CASTRGGDTQYF
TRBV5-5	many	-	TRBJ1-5	TGTGCCAGCAGCGGAGGAGATGGCTGGGGTACCCAGCATTTT	CASSGGDGWGTQHF
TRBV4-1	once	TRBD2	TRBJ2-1	TGCGCCAGCAGGGGAGGGAGCGGGAGCTCCTACAATGAGCAGTTTTTC	CASRGGSGSSYNEQFF
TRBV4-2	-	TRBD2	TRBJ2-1	TGTGCCAGCAGCTCAAGATTTAGCGGGGGCACCTACAATGAGCAGTTCTTC	CASSSRFSGGTYNEQFF
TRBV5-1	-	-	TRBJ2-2	TGCGCCAGCAGCTTGGGGCCCCTACAGGACTGGGAGCTGTTTTTT	CASSLGPLQDWELFF
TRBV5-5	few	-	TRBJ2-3	TGTGCCAGCAGCTTGGCCCCGGGAGTTGGGCCAGATACGCAGTATTTT	CASSLAPGVGPDTQYF
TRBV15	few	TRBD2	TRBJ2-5	TGTGCCACCAGCAGTCCAGGGGGATTTAGCGGGAGGGCGGAGACCCAGTACTTC	CATSSPGGFSGRAETQYF
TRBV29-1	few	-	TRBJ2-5	TGCAGCGTTGTTGGGGGGATGGAGACCCAGTACTTC	CSVVGGMETQYF
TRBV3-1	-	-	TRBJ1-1	TGTGCCAGCAGCCAAGGGGTTCAGGGGAGGAACACTGAAGCTTTCTTT	CASSQGVQGRNTEAFF
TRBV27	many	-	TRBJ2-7	TGTGCCAGCGGTTTGCCGGTCGGGGAGCAGTACTTC	CASGLPVGEQYF
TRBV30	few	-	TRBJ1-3	TGTGCCTGGGCCATAGGGGCTGGAAACACCATATATTTT	CAWAIGAGNTIYF
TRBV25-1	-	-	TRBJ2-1	TGTGCCAGCAGTGAATTCCAGGAGGGCAATTTTGAGCAGTTCTTC	CASSEFQEGNFEQFF
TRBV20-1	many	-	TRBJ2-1	TGCAGTGCTAGAGATCAGGCGGTGGGTAACAATGAGCAGTTCTTC	CSARDQAVGNNEQFF
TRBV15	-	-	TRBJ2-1	TGTGCCACCAGCAGAGACACTTGGCCTGAGCAGTTCTTC	CATSRDTWPEQFF
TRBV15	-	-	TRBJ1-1	TGTGCCACCAGTGGCGGTGAAAACACTGAAGCTTTCTTT	CATSGGENTEAFF